This TCR beta chain was observed in a study of blood T cell repertoires in COVID-19. TCRdb keeps only in-frame clones here, not all; method: immunoSEQ multiplex PCR. This table has hundreds of thousands of clones, under 90% appearing once. V gave up 3 bases and J gave up 3 bases, with 12 bases separating them. CDR3 length: 15 amino acids. Germline V gives CDR1 MRHNA, CDR2 SNTAGT. V is TRBV6-4 and J is TRBJ2-1; D might be TRBD2 (6 bases). The sample consisted of peripheral blood. This TCR derives from a woman in her 30s with COVID-19, enrolled during active disease. DNA of the CDR3: TGTGCCAGCAGTGAACGTGCGGAGGGCTACAATGAGCAGTTCTTC. This encodes CASSERAEGYNEQFF.